This T cell receptor beta chain was recorded in a study of T cell repertoires in cytomegalovirus infection. The wider study: The authors used CMV epitopes that were HLA-C-restricted (recently identified) and HLA-B-restricted (well studied). In public TCR beta signatures, there were indications of both CMV infection and matching HLA type. Whole-study results and caveats: CMV carriers having the relevant HLA were flagged by cumulative public TCR beta family frequency. It was HLA-C-restricted CMV-specific TCR beta clonotypes that dominated the response ex vivo.

One entry per CDR3 protein, called by TCRdb with MiXCR from the reads. This sample yields 650,000 to 850,000 distinct CDR3 sequences, of which about 29% are seen a single time; under 15% belongs to the top ten. This CDR3 has 15 amino acids. Germline V gene lookup returns CDR1 SGDLS and CDR2 YYNGEE. The ends were cut back, 0 bases at V and 0 bases at J, with 10 bases in the middle. Turning to this clonotype: Its antigen remains unidentified.

The sequence was obtained from a human donor in good health (CMV status not recorded). Some clones in this sample may be carry-over from other donors' samples. The source was cultured CD8+ T cells from PBMCs, collected from culture after CMV antigen stimulation. The rearrangement uses TRBV9 and TRBJ2-7; D tentatively reads TRBD1 or TRBD2 (5 bases each). The DNA for the CDR3 is TGTGCCAGCAGCGTAGGAGGGGAGTTCTCCTACGAGCAGTACTTC. Encoded protein: CASSVGGEFSYEQYF.